This TCR beta chain came from a study of T-cell memory formation after mild COVID-19. Overall study: TCR clusters largely stayed donor specific.

Constant-segment-primed 5'RACE gave TCR alpha and TCR beta cDNA libraries with sample barcodes and UMIs. MiXCR, applied by TCRdb to the 5' RACE reads, yields one record per CDR3 protein. This table has roughly 130,000 distinct CDR3 sequences, approximately 16% appearing once. Notes on this clonotype: The target antigen is unknown.

The CDR3 sequence is 13 residues long. V dropped 3 bases and J dropped 8 bases, with 9 bases sitting between them. Germline CDR1 SGHRS, CDR2 YFSETQ. The study, taken as a whole, reports: The study found contracting CD4+ clones mainly in CM and EM and contracting CD8+ clones in EMRA. Clones contracting over day 15 to 85 were CD4/CD8 balanced, with later expanders leaning CD4+.

Sequencing used PBMCs or a T cell subset sorted from them (not recorded which). This chain joins TRBV5-1 and TRBJ1-6; a possible D gene is TRBD1 (6 bases). This clonotype was obtained from an adult woman who had mild COVID-19 (a few samples of this study predate the infection). Cell type and time point are not known. This CDR3 is CASSSDSYSPLHF. CDR3 DNA sequence: TGCGCCAGCAGCTCGGACAGTTATTCACCCCTCCACTTT.